The rows below give T cell receptor beta chains drawn from one sample of a study of blood T cell repertoires in COVID-19. Method: immunoSEQ multiplex PCR; TCRdb's copy keeps in-frame clones and lacks some. The profile shows approximately 150,000 clones, 70% to 90% of them singletons. What was sequenced was PBMCs or T cells enriched from blood (not recorded which). Source of these receptors: a man aged 35-49 years who had recovered from COVID-19. Each CDR3 is given with its conserved first and last residue. The D gene is left open where the match is weak. Clone size appears in some rows only: once, few, many, or a class for an expanded clone.

clone_size	v_call	d_call	j_call	cdr3_aa	cdr3_nt
.	TRBV30	TRBD1	TRBJ1-2	CAWSVGTGRYGYTF	TGTGCCTGGAGTGTAGGGACAGGGCGGTATGGCTACACCTTC
.	TRBV12-5	TRBD1	TRBJ1-1	CASSLRGQNTEAFF	TGTGCTAGTAGCCTCAGGGGGCAGAACACTGAAGCTTTCTTT
.	TRBV4-2	TRBD1	TRBJ2-3	CASSQVTDRDSGRGTQYF	TGTGCCAGCAGCCAGGTCACCGACAGGGACAGCGGACGGGGTACGCAGTATTTT
.	TRBV9	.	TRBJ2-1	CASSVGADYNEQFF	TGTGCCAGCAGCGTAGGGGCAGACTACAATGAGCAGTTCTTC
.	TRBV5-1	TRBD1	TRBJ1-3	CASSLGTASGNTIYF	TGCGCCAGCAGCCTAGGGACAGCCTCTGGAAACACCATATATTTT
.	TRBV5-5	.	TRBJ1-1	CASSFEGGTEAFF	TGTGCCAGCAGCTTCGAAGGGGGCACTGAAGCTTTCTTT
.	TRBV11-2	.	TRBJ2-2	CASSLGGRPNTGELFF	TGTGCCAGCAGCTTAGGGGGCCGGCCGAACACCGGGGAGCTGTTTTTT
.	TRBV6-5	.	TRBJ1-1	CASSPEITGDTEAFF	TGTGCCAGCAGCCCCGAGATAACGGGAGACACTGAAGCTTTCTTT
.	TRBV5-6	.	TRBJ1-2	CASSSLYGYTF	TGTGCCAGCAGCTCACTATATGGCTACACCTTC
once	TRBV7-8	TRBD2	TRBJ2-5	CASSSGELAGAGRETQYF	TGTGCCAGCAGCTCGGGGGAACTAGCGGGGGCCGGTCGAGAGACCCAGTACTTC
.	TRBV7-9	TRBD1	TRBJ1-5	CASSLGQGDSNQPQHF	TGTGCCAGCAGCTTGGGACAGGGGGATAGCAATCAGCCCCAGCATTTT
.	TRBV4-2	.	TRBJ1-1	CASSQESWRRAFF	TGTGCCAGCAGCCAAGAAAGCTGGCGGAGAGCTTTCTTT
.	TRBV2	.	TRBJ1-1	CASMLWQEAFF	TGTGCCAGCATGCTCTGGCAGGAAGCTTTCTTT
.	TRBV30	.	TRBJ1-1	CAWSAVTRAGEAFF	TGTGCCTGGAGTGCTGTAACCCGAGCCGGTGAAGCTTTCTTT
.	TRBV3-1/TRBV3-2	TRBD1	TRBJ1-1	CASSRRDRATEAFF	TGTGCCAGCAGCCGCCGGGACAGGGCCACTGAAGCTTTCTTT
.	TRBV3-1/TRBV3-2	TRBD2	TRBJ2-4	CASSQGRGGASIQYF	TGTGCCAGCAGCCAAGGTCGCGGGGGGGCCAGCATTCAGTACTTC
.	TRBV6-6	TRBD2	TRBJ2-7	CASSYERGAYEQYF	TGTGCCAGCAGTTACGAGCGGGGGGCCTACGAGCAGTACTTC
.	TRBV4-2	.	TRBJ1-2	CASSQDPLVSGDGYTF	TGTGCCAGCAGCCAAGATCCCCTAGTGTCAGGGGATGGCTACACCTTC
.	TRBV29-1	TRBD1	TRBJ2-5	CSVVGDSGGYETQYF	TGCAGCGTTGTGGGGGACTCAGGGGGCTACGAGACCCAGTACTTC
.	TRBV7-2	TRBD1	TRBJ2-3	CASSTGQVPRTDTQYF	TGTGCCAGCAGCACTGGACAGGTACCACGCACAGATACGCAGTATTTT
.	TRBV19	.	TRBJ2-5	CASSAISETQYF	TGTGCCAGTAGTGCTATTTCCGAGACCCAGTACTTC
.	TRBV4-2	.	TRBJ1-5	CASRYSPNQPQHF	TGTGCCAGCAGGTACTCCCCTAATCAGCCCCAGCATTTT
.	TRBV27	TRBD2	TRBJ2-6	CASRAGGEDSFGANVLTF	TGTGCCAGCAGGGCCGGGGGGGAGGACTCCTTCGGGGCCAACGTCCTGACTTTC
.	TRBV5-4	.	TRBJ1-1	CASSGRVETEAFF	TGTGCCAGCAGCGGGAGGGTGGAGACTGAAGCTTTCTTT
.	TRBV20-1	TRBD1	TRBJ1-6	CSASSGQGFDSPLHF	TGCAGTGCTAGTTCGGGACAGGGGTTTGATTCACCCCTCCACTTT
.	TRBV6-5	.	TRBJ1-5	CASSWRGGQPQHF	TGTGCCAGCAGTTGGAGGGGGGGGCAGCCCCAGCATTTT
few	TRBV2	.	TRBJ1-6	CARAERRANSPLHF	TGTGCCAGAGCAGAACGGAGGGCTAATTCACCCCTCCACTTT
.	TRBV7-3	TRBD1	TRBJ2-3	CASSLMGQGADTQYF	TGTGCCAGCAGCTTAATGGGACAGGGGGCGGATACGCAGTATTTT
.	TRBV18	TRBD2	TRBJ2-1	CASSLGLGDNEQFF	TGTGCCAGCTCACTGGGACTAGGGGACAATGAGCAGTTCTTC
once	TRBV5-8	TRBD2	TRBJ2-1	CASSLEWRGGRGEQFF	TGTGCCAGCAGCTTGGAATGGCGGGGGGGCCGGGGTGAGCAGTTCTTC
.	TRBV10-3	.	TRBJ1-5	CATKDSRGYSNQPQHF	TGTGCCACCAAGGACAGTCGGGGTTATAGCAATCAGCCCCAGCATTTT
.	TRBV11-1	.	TRBJ2-4	CASSPGGLAKNIQYF	TGTGCCAGCAGCCCCGGGGGGCTAGCCAAAAACATTCAGTACTTC
.	TRBV7-3	.	TRBJ1-1	CASSLGRDNTEAFF	TGTGCCAGCAGCTTAGGCAGGGATAACACTGAAGCTTTCTTT
.	TRBV6-2/TRBV6-3	TRBD1	TRBJ1-5	CASSFNRDRGHQPQHF	TGTGCCAGCAGTTTTAATAGGGACAGGGGTCATCAGCCCCAGCATTTT
.	TRBV5-8	.	TRBJ2-6	CASSADSSGANVLTF	TGTGCCAGCAGCGCAGACAGCTCTGGGGCCAACGTCCTGACTTTC
.	TRBV27	TRBD1	TRBJ2-1	CASSVGGQGDNEQFF	TGTGCCAGCAGCGTTGGGGGACAGGGGGACAATGAGCAGTTCTTC
.	TRBV21-1	.	TRBJ2-1	CASSNGTSGGDHYNEQFF	TGTGCCAGCAGCAATGGGACTAGCGGGGGGGATCACTACAATGAGCAGTTCTTC
few	TRBV7-9	.	TRBJ1-2	CASSLRGAVGYTF	TGTGCCAGCAGCCTCAGGGGCGCGGTTGGCTACACCTTC
.	TRBV5-1	TRBD1	TRBJ1-5	CASSLGGTANQPQHF	TGCGCCAGCAGCTTGGGGGGGACAGCAAATCAGCCCCAGCATTTT
.	TRBV27	.	TRBJ2-5	CASSLGGEGRETQYF	TGTGCCAGCAGTTTAGGAGGGGAAGGGCGAGAGACCCAGTACTTC
.	TRBV5-1	.	TRBJ1-1	CASSKGSTEAFF	TGCGCCAGCAGCAAGGGGTCCACTGAAGCTTTCTTT